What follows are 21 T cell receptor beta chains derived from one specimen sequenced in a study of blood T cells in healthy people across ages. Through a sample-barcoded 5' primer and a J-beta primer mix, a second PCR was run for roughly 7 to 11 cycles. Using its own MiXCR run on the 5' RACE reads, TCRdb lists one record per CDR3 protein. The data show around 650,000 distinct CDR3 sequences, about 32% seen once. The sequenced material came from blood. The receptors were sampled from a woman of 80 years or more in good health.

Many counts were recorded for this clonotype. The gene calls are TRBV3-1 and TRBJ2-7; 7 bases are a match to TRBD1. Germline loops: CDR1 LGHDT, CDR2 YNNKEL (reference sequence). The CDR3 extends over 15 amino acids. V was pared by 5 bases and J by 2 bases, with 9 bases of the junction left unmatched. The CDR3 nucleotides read TGTGCCAGCAGCAGGGGGACAGCGGATCCCTACGAGCAGTACTTC. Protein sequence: CASSRGTADPYEQYF.

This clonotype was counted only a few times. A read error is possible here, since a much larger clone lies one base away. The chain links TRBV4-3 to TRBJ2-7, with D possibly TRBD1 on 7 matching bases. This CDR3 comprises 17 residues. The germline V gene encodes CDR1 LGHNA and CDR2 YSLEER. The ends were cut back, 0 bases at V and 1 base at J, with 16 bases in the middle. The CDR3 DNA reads TGCGCCAGCAGCCAAGAAGGGGCGGCAGGGGGGTCCTACGAGCAGTACTTC. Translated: CASSQEGAAGGSYEQYF.

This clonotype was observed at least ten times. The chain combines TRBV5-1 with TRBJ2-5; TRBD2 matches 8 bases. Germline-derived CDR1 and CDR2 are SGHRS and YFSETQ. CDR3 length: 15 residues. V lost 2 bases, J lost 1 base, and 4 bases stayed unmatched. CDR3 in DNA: TGCGCCAGCAGCTTCGACGGGACTAGCCAAGAGACCCAGTACTTC. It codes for CASSFDGTSQETQYF.

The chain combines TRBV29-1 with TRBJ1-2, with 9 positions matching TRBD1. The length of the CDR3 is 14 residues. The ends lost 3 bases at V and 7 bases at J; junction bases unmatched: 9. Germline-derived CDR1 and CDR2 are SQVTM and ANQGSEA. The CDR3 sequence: CSVDYEGQGRGYTF. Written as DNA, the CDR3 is TGCAGCGTTGATTATGAGGGACAGGGCCGTGGCTACACCTTC.

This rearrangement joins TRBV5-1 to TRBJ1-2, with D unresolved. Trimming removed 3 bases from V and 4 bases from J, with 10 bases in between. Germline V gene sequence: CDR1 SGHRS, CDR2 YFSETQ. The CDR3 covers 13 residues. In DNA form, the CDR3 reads TGCGCCAGCAGCTCCCAGATATCCTATGGCTACACCTTC. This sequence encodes CASSSQISYGYTF.

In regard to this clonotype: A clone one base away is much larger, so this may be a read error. CDR3 residues: CASRGGQGEFF. DNA for the CDR3: TGTGCCAGCAGGGGGGGGCAGGGAGAGTTCTTC. This chain connects TRBV12-3 or TRBV12-4 to TRBJ2-1; weak D call: TRBD2 (7 bases). V dropped 6 bases and J dropped 14 bases, with 14 bases sitting between them. The CDR3 loop spans 11 amino acids.

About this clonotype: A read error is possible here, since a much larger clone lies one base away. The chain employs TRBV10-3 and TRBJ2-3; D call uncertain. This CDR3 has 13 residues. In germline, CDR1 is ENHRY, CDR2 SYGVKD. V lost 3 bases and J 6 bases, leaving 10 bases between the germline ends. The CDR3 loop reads CAISDGREDTQYF. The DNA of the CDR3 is TGTGCCATCAGTGACGGGCGAGAGGATACGCAGTATTTT.

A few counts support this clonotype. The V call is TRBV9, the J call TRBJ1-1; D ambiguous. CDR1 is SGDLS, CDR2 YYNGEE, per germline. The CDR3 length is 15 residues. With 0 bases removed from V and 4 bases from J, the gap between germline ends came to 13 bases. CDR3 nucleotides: TGTGCCAGCAGCGTAGGTACAGCCGGAAGCACTGAAGCTTTCTTT. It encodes CASSVGTAGSTEAFF. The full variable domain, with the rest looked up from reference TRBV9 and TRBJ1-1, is DSGVTQTPKHLITATGQRVTLRCSPRSGDLSVYWYQQSLDQGLQFLIQYYNGEERAKGNILERFSAQQFPDLHSELNLSSLELGDSALYFCASSVGTAGSTEAFFGQGTRLTVV.

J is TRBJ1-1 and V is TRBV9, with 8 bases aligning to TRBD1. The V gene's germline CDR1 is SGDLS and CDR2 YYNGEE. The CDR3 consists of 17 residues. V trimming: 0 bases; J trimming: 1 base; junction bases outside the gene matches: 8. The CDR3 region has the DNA TGTGCCAGCAGCGTAGGAGTCAGGGGGCAGGGGAACACTGAAGCTTTCTTT. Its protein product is CASSVGVRGQGNTEAFF.

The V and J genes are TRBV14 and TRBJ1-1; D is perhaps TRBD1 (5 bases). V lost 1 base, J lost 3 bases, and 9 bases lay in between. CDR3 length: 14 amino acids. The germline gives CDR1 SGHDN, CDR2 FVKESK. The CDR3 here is CASSQGGTHTEAFF. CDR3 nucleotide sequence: TGTGCCAGCAGCCAAGGAGGGACTCACACTGAAGCTTTCTTT.

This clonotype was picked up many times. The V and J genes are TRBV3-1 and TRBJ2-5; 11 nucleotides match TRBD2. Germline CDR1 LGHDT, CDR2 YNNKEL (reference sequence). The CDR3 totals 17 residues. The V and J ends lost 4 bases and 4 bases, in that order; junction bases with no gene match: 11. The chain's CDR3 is CASSPQGGLAGGETQYF. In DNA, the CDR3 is TGTGCCAGCAGCCCCCAGGGGGGGCTAGCGGGGGGAGAGACCCAGTACTTC.

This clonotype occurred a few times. The CDR3 sequence is CAINQRQRRGRVGAFF. CDR3 nucleotide sequence: TGTGCCATCAATCAGCGACAAAGGAGGGGGCGCGTTGGCGCTTTCTTT. The V gene is TRBV10-3, the J gene TRBJ1-1; 7 bases match TRBD1. Trimming took 7 bases from V and 11 from J; bases not matched to a gene: 22. CDR3 size: 16 residues. Germline values: CDR1 ENHRY, CDR2 SYGVKD.

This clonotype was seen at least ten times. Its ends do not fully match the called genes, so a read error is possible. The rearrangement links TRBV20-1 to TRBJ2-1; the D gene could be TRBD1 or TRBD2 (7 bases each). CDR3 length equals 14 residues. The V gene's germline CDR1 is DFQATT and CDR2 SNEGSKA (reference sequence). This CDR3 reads CSAGSGTDYIEQFF. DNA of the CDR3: TGCAGTGCCGGAAGCGGGACAGATTACATTGAGCAGTTCTTC.

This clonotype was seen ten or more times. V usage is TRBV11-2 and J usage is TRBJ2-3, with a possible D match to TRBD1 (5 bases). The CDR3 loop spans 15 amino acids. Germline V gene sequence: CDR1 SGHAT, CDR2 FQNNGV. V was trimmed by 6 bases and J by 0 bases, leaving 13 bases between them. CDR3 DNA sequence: TGTGCCAGCAGTAGAGACAGCCTCAGCACAGATACGCAGTATTTT. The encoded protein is CASSRDSLSTDTQYF.

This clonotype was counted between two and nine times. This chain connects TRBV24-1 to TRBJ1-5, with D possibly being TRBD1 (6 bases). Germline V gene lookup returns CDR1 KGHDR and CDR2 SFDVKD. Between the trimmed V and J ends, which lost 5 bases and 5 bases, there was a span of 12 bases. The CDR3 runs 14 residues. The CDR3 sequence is CATSALRQDQPQHF. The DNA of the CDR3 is TGTGCCACCAGTGCCCTGAGACAGGATCAGCCCCAGCATTTT.

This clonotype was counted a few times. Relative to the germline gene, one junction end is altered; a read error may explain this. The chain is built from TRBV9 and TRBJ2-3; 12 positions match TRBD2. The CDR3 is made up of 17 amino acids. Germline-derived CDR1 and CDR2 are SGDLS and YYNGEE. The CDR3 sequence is CASGVLPTSGGSNTQYF. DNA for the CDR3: TGTGCCAGCGGCGTCTTGCCGACTAGCGGGGGATCAAATACGCAGTATTTT.

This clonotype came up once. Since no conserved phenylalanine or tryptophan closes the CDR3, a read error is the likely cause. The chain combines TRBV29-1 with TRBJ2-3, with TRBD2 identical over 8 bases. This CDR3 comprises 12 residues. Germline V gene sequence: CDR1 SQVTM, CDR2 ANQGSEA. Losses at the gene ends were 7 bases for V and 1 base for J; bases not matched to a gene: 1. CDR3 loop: CSGAGGTDTQYL. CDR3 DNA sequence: TGCAGCGGAGCGGGGGGCACAGATACGCAGTATTTG.

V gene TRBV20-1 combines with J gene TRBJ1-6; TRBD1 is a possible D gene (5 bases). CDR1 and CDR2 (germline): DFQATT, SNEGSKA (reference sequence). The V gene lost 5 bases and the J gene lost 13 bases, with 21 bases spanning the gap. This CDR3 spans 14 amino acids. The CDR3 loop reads CSAPRGGNDGPLHF. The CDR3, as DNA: TGCAGTGCTCCCCGGGGGGGGAATGATGGTCCCCTCCACTTT.

The CDR3 DNA reads as TGCAGTGCTAGAGATGTAAAGGGGTCCTACAATGAGCAGTACTTC. Its protein is CSARDVKGSYNEQYF. The V gene is TRBV20-1, the J gene TRBJ2-7, with D tentatively TRBD1 (5 bases). Germline V CDR1 and CDR2: DFQATT, SNEGSKA (reference sequence). Trimming cost V 0 bases and J 7 bases, with 19 bases left between them. There are 15 residues in the CDR3.

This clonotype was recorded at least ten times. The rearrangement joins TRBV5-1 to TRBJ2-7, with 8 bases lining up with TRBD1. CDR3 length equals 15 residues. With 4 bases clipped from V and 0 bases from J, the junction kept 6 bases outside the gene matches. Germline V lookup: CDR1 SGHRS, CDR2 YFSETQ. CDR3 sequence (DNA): TGCGCCAGCAGCCCCGGGACAGGTCCCTCCTACGAGCAGTACTTC. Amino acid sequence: CASSPGTGPSYEQYF.

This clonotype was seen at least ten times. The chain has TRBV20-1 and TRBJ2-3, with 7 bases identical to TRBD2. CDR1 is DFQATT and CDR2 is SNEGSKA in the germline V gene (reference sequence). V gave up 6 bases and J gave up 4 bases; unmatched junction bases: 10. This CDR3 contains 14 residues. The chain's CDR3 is CSASQTSRADTQYF. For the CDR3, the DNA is TGCAGTGCCTCCCAGACTAGCCGCGCAGATACGCAGTATTTT.